This T cell receptor beta chain was documented in a study of blood T cells in healthy people across ages. Study-wide results and caveats: Roughly linear declines in TCR beta diversity per million T cells occurred with age.

This clonotype was counted between two and nine times. Its antigen is still unknown. With 10 bases removed from V and 5 bases from J, the gap between germline ends came to 11 bases. Looked up from germline, CDR1 is KGHDR and CDR2 is SFDVKD. This CDR3 is built from 12 residues. A second roughly 7 to 11 cycle PCR used barcoded and J-beta primers. The template-switch adaptor, which had 12 random nucleotides, put a tag on each cDNA molecule. A single record per CDR3 protein comes from TCRdb applying MiXCR to the 5' RACE reads. Of 750,000 to 850,000 distinct CDR3 sequences listed, around 25% are singletons. Peripheral blood from each donor was collected in a volume of 8 to 10 milliliters. This sample also appeared in a second study, on T cells of mothers and their children.

The V gene is TRBV24-1, the J gene TRBJ2-1; D perhaps matches TRBD2 (6 bases). Sequences were obtained from blood. The sequence was obtained from a boy younger than 18 in good health. CDR3 coding DNA: TGTGCCACGGGGGGAAAACACAATGAGCAGTTCTTC. Translating gives CATGGKHNEQFF.